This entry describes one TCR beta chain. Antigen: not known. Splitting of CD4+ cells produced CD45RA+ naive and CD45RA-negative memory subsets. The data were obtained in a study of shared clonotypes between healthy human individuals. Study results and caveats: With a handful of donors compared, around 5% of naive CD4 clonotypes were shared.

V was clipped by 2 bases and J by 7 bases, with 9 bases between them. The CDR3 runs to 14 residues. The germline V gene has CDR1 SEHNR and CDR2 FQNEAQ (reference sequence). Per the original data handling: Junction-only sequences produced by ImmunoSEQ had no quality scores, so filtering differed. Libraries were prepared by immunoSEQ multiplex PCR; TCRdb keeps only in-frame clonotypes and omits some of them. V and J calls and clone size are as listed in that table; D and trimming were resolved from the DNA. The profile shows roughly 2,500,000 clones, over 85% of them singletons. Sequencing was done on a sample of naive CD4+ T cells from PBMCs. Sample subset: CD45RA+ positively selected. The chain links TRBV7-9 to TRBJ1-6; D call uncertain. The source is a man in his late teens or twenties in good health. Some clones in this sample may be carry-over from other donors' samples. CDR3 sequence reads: CASSLMQANSPLHF. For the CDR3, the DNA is TGTGCCAGCAGCTTAATGCAGGCGAATTCACCCCTCCACTTT. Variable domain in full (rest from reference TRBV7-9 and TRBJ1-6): DTGVSQNPRHKITKRGQNVTFRCDPISEHNRLYWYRQTLGQGPEFLTYFQNEAQLEKSRLLSDRFSAERPKGSFSTLEIQRTEQGDSAMYLCASSLMQANSPLHFGNGTRLTVT.